Shown below are 23 T cell receptor beta chains from a single sample sequenced in a study of CD8+CD57+ T cells in acquired aplastic anemia (dated by TCRdb to the late 2010s). The reads were generated on an Illumina HiSeq 2000. Genomic DNA served as template for TCR beta VDJ combination and CDR3 sequence profiling. In-frame beta chains were kept once TCRdb had trimmed the public reads at Q25 with fastp and called clones with MiXCR. Rows matching on CDR3 protein sequence are summarized as one entry with the most common DNA and genes. The sample profile shows 150,000 to 200,000 distinct CDR3 sequences; roughly 43% of them were found once. The ten largest clones capture about 2.8% of the sample. Expansion of CD8+CD57+ cells had been shown by flow cytometry in the patients chosen for sequencing. Sequenced input: sorted CD4+, CD8+, or CD8+CD57+ T cells (not recorded which) from PBMCs. These receptors were taken from a human donor with aplastic anemia.

The table lists this clonotype with many counts. The chain has TRBV29-1 and TRBJ2-1, with 7 positions matching TRBD1. Germline assignment: CDR1 SQVTM and CDR2 ANQGSEA. Trimming took 8 bases from V and 3 from J; bases not matched to a gene: 7. CDR3 size: 13 residues. CDR3 sequence reads: CSYGTAYYNEQFF. CDR3 nucleotides: TGCAGCTACGGGACAGCTTACTACAATGAGCAGTTCTTC.

This clonotype was detected many times. The V call is TRBV7-2, the J call TRBJ1-2, with unresolved D. Trimming removed 3 bases at V and 4 bases at J, with 12 bases between. This CDR3 spans 14 amino acids. The germline gives CDR1 SGHTA, CDR2 FQGNSA. CDR3 in DNA: TGTGCCAGCAGCTTGGGGTTACTGGCCTATGGCTACACCTTC. Translated: CASSLGLLAYGYTF. Looking up the rest from reference TRBV7-2 and TRBJ1-2 gives the full variable domain: GAGVSQSPSNKVTEKGKDVELRCDPISGHTALYWYRQSLGQGLEFLIYFQGNSAPDKSGLPSDRFSAERTGGSVSTLTIQRTQQEDSAVYLCASSLGLLAYGYTFGSGTRLTVV.

This clonotype was recorded a few times. The V call is TRBV12-3 or TRBV12-4, the J call TRBJ2-7; D tentatively fits TRBD1 or TRBD2 (5 bases each). Trimming took 2 bases from V and 5 from J, leaving 19 bases between them. This CDR3 contains 16 residues. The DNA for the CDR3 is TGTGCCAGCAGTTTACCGAGGGGCCCCAAAGGGCACGAGCAGTACTTC. It is translated as CASSLPRGPKGHEQYF.

This clonotype showed up many times. This sequence joins TRBV11-2 and TRBJ2-3; D not certain. Germline V gene data show CDR1 as SGHAT and CDR2 as FQNNGV. This CDR3 contains 18 residues. Deletions cut 5 bases from V and 0 bases from J, with 21 bases between. The CDR3 is CASSAKTAGRKSTDTQYF. CDR3 coding DNA: TGTGCCAGCAGCGCCAAGACGGCTGGGCGGAAAAGCACAGATACGCAGTATTTT.

This clonotype was found a few times. V is TRBV25-1 and J is TRBJ2-2, with D perhaps matching TRBD1 or TRBD2 (5 bases each). V lost 1 base, J lost 6 bases, and 12 bases lay in between. The CDR3 sequence is 15 residues long. Germline V gene sequence: CDR1 MGHDK, CDR2 SYGVNS. In DNA, the CDR3 is TGTGCCAGCAGTGAATTTGGGGGAGTTGCCGGGGAGCTGTTTTTT. Its protein product is CASSEFGGVAGELFF.

The rearrangement uses TRBV18 and TRBJ1-4, with D perhaps TRBD1 (5 bases). The CDR3 is made up of 14 amino acids. V was cut by 3 bases and J by 0 bases, with 5 bases left in between. Germline values: CDR1 KGHSH, CDR2 LQKENI. The CDR3, as DNA: TGTGCCAGCTCACCGACAGCAACTAATGAAAAACTGTTTTTT. Its translation: CASSPTATNEKLFF.

The chain couples TRBV19 to TRBJ1-1; D unresolved. Germline assignment: CDR1 LNHDA and CDR2 SQIVND (reference sequence). CDR3 size: 14 residues. The V end was cut by 2 bases, the J end by 2 bases, with 9 bases between. CDR3 DNA sequence: TGTGCCAGTAGTATAAGACGTACCAACACTGAAGCTTTCTTT. It codes for CASSIRRTNTEAFF.

The chain carries TRBV10-2 and TRBJ1-3, with D unresolved. V lost 5 bases, J lost 3 bases, and 14 bases lay in between. The CDR3 has 15 residues. Germline CDR1 reads WSHSY; CDR2 reads SAAADI. DNA of the CDR3: TGCGCCAGCAGTCCCGGGGTAGGAATTGGAAACACCATATATTTT. Translation: CASSPGVGIGNTIYF.

The chain couples TRBV20-1 to TRBJ1-2, with 9 bases fitting TRBD1. Germline V gives CDR1 DFQATT, CDR2 SNEGSKA (reference sequence). This CDR3 has 13 residues. Trimming removed 6 bases from V and 3 bases from J; junction bases left unmatched: 5. The CDR3 DNA follows: TGCAGTGCGGGGGACAGGGTGGACTATGGCTACACCTTC. Encoded protein: CSAGDRVDYGYTF.

The chain links TRBV25-1 to TRBJ1-2; D uncertain. CDR1 and CDR2 from the germline V gene are MGHDK and SYGVNS. The CDR3 is 12 amino acids. The germline V and J ends were trimmed by 5 bases and 7 bases, with 11 bases remaining between them. Here the CDR3 DNA reads TGTGCCAGCAGTTCTTATCTAGGTGGCTACACCTTC. Encoded protein: CASSSYLGGYTF.

This clonotype was seen just once. V usage is TRBV25-1 and J usage is TRBJ2-7; D remains ambiguous. V was pared by 8 bases and J by 0 bases, with 8 bases between. The CDR3 loop spans 12 amino acids. Germline V gene sequence: CDR1 MGHDK, CDR2 SYGVNS. CDR3 DNA sequence: TGTGCCAGCGGCCAGAGCTCCTACGAGCAGTACTTC. It encodes CASGQSSYEQYF.

In the case of this clonotype: The final CDR3 position lacks the conserved phenylalanine or tryptophan, pointing to a likely read error. The gene calls are TRBV29-1 and TRBJ2-7, with no clear D. The V end was cut by 8 bases, the J end by 3 bases, with 14 bases between. Germline CDR1 reads SQVTM; CDR2 reads ANQGSEA. The CDR3 extends over 12 amino acids. The CDR3 loop reads CSSTDTFYEQYL. The CDR3 nucleotides read TGCAGCTCGACCGACACCTTCTACGAGCAGTACCTC.

The V and J genes are TRBV20-1 and TRBJ2-2, with 9 bases aligning to TRBD1. CDR1 is DFQATT, CDR2 SNEGSKA, per germline (reference sequence). The length of the CDR3 is 16 residues. The V gene end was trimmed by 6 bases and the J gene end by 5 bases; junction bases not matched to a gene: 13. The CDR3 nucleotides are TGCAGTGCCAGCAGCTTGGGGACAGGGAGGACCGGGGAGCTGTTTTTT. It specifies CSASSLGTGRTGELFF.

The rearrangement uses TRBV19 and TRBJ1-5; no firm D call. Trimming took off 2 bases at V and 7 bases at J, with 9 bases between the two ends. Germline V gives CDR1 LNHDA, CDR2 SQIVND (reference sequence). The CDR3 totals 13 residues. This CDR3 reads CASSIRVGQPQHF. The CDR3 DNA reads TGTGCCAGTAGTATACGGGTCGGACAGCCCCAGCATTTT.

This clonotype was counted many times. V and J are TRBV20-1 and TRBJ1-5, with 7 bases matching TRBD1. The J segment lost 5 bases and the V segment lost 3 bases, leaving 4 bases of the junction unmatched. Germline V gene sequence: CDR1 DFQATT, CDR2 SNEGSKA (reference sequence). The CDR3 has 13 amino acids. The CDR3 region has the DNA TGCAGTGCTAGGCAAGGGGGCGATCAGCCCCAGCATTTT. This sequence encodes CSARQGGDQPQHF.

This rearrangement joins TRBV19 to TRBJ1-4; D perhaps matches TRBD1 (6 bases). Germline V gives CDR1 LNHDA, CDR2 SQIVND (reference sequence). This CDR3 is built from 14 residues. The germline V and J ends were trimmed by 6 bases and 2 bases, with 10 bases remaining between them. CDR3 sequence: CASSATGTNEKLFF. The CDR3 DNA reads TGTGCCAGTAGCGCAACAGGGACTAATGAAAAACTGTTTTTT.

This clonotype came up many times. The chain employs TRBV19 and TRBJ1-2; 11 nucleotides align to TRBD1. This CDR3 is 13 amino acids long. The V segment lost 7 bases and the J segment 8 bases; nucleotides outside the gene matches: 6. The germline V gene has CDR1 LNHDA and CDR2 SQIVND (reference sequence). Here the CDR3 reads CASTDRGRRGYTF. CDR3 DNA sequence: TGTGCCAGTACGGACAGGGGGCGACGGGGCTACACCTTC.

Turning to this clonotype: The conserved final phenylalanine or tryptophan is absent from the CDR3, which likely points to a read error. The chain is built from TRBV7-3 and TRBJ2-7; weak D call: TRBD1 (6 bases). V dropped 5 bases and J dropped 0 bases, with 14 bases sitting between them. Germline V gene data show CDR1 as SGHTA and CDR2 as FQGTGA. CDR3 size: 15 residues. The CDR3: CASSSRDKFSYEQYL. The CDR3 region has the DNA TGTGCCAGCAGCAGCCGGGACAAATTCTCCTACGAGCAGTACCTC.

The CDR3 here is CATLRQAYEQYF. The DNA for the CDR3 is TGTGCCACCCTGAGGCAGGCCTACGAGCAGTACTTC. This chain connects TRBV6-1 to TRBJ2-7; D unresolved. V was clipped by 10 bases and J by 2 bases, with 12 bases between them. Germline loops: CDR1 MNHNS, CDR2 SASEGT. The CDR3 has 12 amino acids.

This clonotype showed up just a few times. The CDR3 loop reads CASSQGLGYGYTF. CDR3 nucleotides: TGTGCCAGCAGCCAGGGACTGGGCTATGGCTACACCTTC. The chain joins TRBV14 to TRBJ1-2, with TRBD1 as a possible D gene (5 bases). The CDR3 has 13 amino acids. Deletions cut 3 bases from V and 4 bases from J, with 9 bases between. Per germline, CDR1 SGHDN and CDR2 FVKESK. Full variable domain (outside the CDR3, taken from reference TRBV14 and TRBJ1-2): EAGVTQFPSHSVIEKGQTVTLRCDPISGHDNLYWYRRVMGKEIKFLLHFVKESKQDESGMPNNRFLAERTGGTYSTLKVQPAELEDSGVYFCASSQGLGYGYTFGSGTRLTVV.

V usage is TRBV5-1 and J usage is TRBJ2-7; 9 bases align to TRBD2. With V trimmed by 6 bases and J by 0 bases, 13 bases remained unmatched. CDR1 is SGHRS, CDR2 YFSETQ, per germline. CDR3 length equals 17 residues. The chain's CDR3 is CASNPAVAGVHSYEQYF. The CDR3 DNA sequence: TGCGCCAGCAACCCGGCCGTAGCGGGGGTACACTCCTACGAGCAGTACTTC.

There are many counts of this clonotype. V is TRBV20-1 and J is TRBJ2-7, with 9 bases aligning to TRBD1. CDR3 length: 13 amino acids. The V gene's germline CDR1 is DFQATT and CDR2 SNEGSKA (reference sequence). V was pared by 6 bases and J by 3 bases, with 6 bases of the junction left unmatched. The CDR3 nucleotides read TGCAGTGCACCCGGGACAGGGTTCTACGAGCAGTACTTC. Translation gives CSAPGTGFYEQYF.

V is TRBV19 and J is TRBJ1-6; perhaps TRBD1 as D (5 bases). The CDR3 is 15 amino acids. Germline V gives CDR1 LNHDA, CDR2 SQIVND (reference sequence). V was shortened by 7 bases and J by 3 bases, with 13 bases between the two germline ends. The CDR3 loop reads CASIESGVYNSPLHF. The DNA of the CDR3 is TGTGCCAGTATCGAATCGGGGGTCTATAATTCACCCCTCCACTTT.